The clone carrying this T cell receptor (beta chain) was seen many times. Antigen unknown. The germline CDR1 and CDR2 sequences are SGHVS and FNYEAQ. Trimming took 5 bases from V and 5 from J, leaving 9 bases between them. This CDR3 is 13 amino acids long. This record comes from a study of T-cell memory formation after mild COVID-19. About the study: TCR clusters mostly belonged to single donors. General study results and limits: Confirmation was lacking for SARS-CoV-2 specificity of second-wave clones that peaked on day 37. Clones that got smaller from day 15 to 85 had even CD4/CD8, while clones growing later tipped toward CD4+.

Sample barcodes and UMIs were carried by the TCR alpha and TCR beta cDNA libraries that 5'RACE generated with constant-segment primers. Via MiXCR, TCRdb re-called the 5' RACE reads, giving one row per CDR3 protein. The repertoire consists of 350,000 or so distinct CDR3 sequences, with less than 25% occurring once and the leading ten covering around a fifth. Sequenced sample: PBMCs or a T cell subset sorted from them (not recorded which). The receptor was derived from a young man who had mild COVID-19 (a few samples of this study predate the infection). Cell type and time point are not known. The gene calls are TRBV7-6 and TRBJ2-2; D remains ambiguous. The CDR3 DNA reads TGTGCCAGCAGCGCCTTCTCAACCGGGGAGCTGTTTTTT. This gives the protein CASSAFSTGELFF.